Listed below are T cell receptor beta chains from one sample, sequenced in a study of blood T cell repertoires in COVID-19. Measured with immunoSEQ multiplex PCR; TCRdb has only the in-frame clones, and not every one. The sample records about 160,000 clones, around 80% being singletons. Sample: PBMCs or T cells enriched from blood (not recorded which). The receptors originated from an older woman who had recovered from COVID-19. Both conserved end residues are part of each CDR3. The D gene is left open where the match is weak. Only part of the rows carry a size: once, few, many, or a class if the clone is expanded.

D: .; size: .; J: TRBJ2-5; V: TRBV30; CDR3: CAWSVEQGKTQYF; DNA: TGTGCCTGGAGTGTAGAACAGGGAAAGACCCAGTACTTC
D: TRBD1; size: .; J: TRBJ1-3; V: TRBV19; CDR3: CASSGTGLGSGNTIYF; DNA: TGTGCCAGTAGTGGGACAGGACTCGGCTCTGGAAACACCATATATTTT
D: TRBD1; size: .; J: TRBJ1-4; V: TRBV29-1; CDR3: CSVEDWVQGATNEKLFF; DNA: TGCAGCGTTGAAGATTGGGTTCAGGGGGCAACTAATGAAAAACTGTTTTTT
D: .; size: .; J: TRBJ1-5; V: TRBV6-5; CDR3: CASSWGTGTNQPQHF; DNA: TGTGCCAGCAGTTGGGGCACAGGGACAAATCAGCCCCAGCATTTT
D: TRBD2; size: few; J: TRBJ2-4; V: TRBV11-2; CDR3: CASSLAASGGAKNIQYF; DNA: TGTGCCAGCAGCTTAGCCGCTAGCGGGGGTGCCAAAAACATTCAGTACTTC
D: TRBD2; size: .; J: TRBJ2-5; V: TRBV7-8; CDR3: CASSSSGGVQETQYF; DNA: TGTGCCAGCAGCTCTAGCGGGGGAGTCCAAGAGACCCAGTACTTC
D: .; size: few; J: TRBJ1-1; V: TRBV11-2; CDR3: CASSLDRNTEAFF; DNA: TGTGCCAGCAGCTTAGACAGGAACACTGAAGCTTTCTTT
D: TRBD1; size: .; J: TRBJ1-1; V: TRBV15; CDR3: CATSRDYSPTGGNAEAFF; DNA: TGTGCCACCAGCAGAGATTATTCCCCAACAGGGGGGAACGCTGAAGCTTTCTTT
D: TRBD2; size: .; J: TRBJ2-5; V: TRBV4-2; CDR3: CASSPGGSGGTGTQYF; DNA: TGTGCCAGCAGCCCCGGTGGGAGCGGGGGGACTGGGACCCAGTACTTC
D: TRBD2; size: .; J: TRBJ2-5; V: TRBV7-6; CDR3: CASSARGRETQYF; DNA: TGTGCCAGCAGCGCGCGGGGGAGGGAGACCCAGTACTTC
D: .; size: few; J: TRBJ1-5; V: TRBV24-1; CDR3: CATSDSRGSNQPQHF; DNA: TGTGCCACCAGTGATTCCAGGGGTAGCAATCAGCCCCAGCATTTT
D: .; size: .; J: TRBJ2-7; V: TRBV7-9; CDR3: CASSSAQGSYEQYF; DNA: TGTGCCAGCAGCTCAGCACAGGGTTCCTACGAGCAGTACTTC
D: .; size: .; J: TRBJ2-3; V: TRBV5-1; CDR3: CASSLGDTQYF; DNA: TGCGCCAGCAGCCTCGGAGATACGCAGTATTTT
D: TRBD1; size: .; J: TRBJ1-1; V: TRBV5-1; CDR3: CASRPGQGSTEAFF; DNA: TGCGCCAGCAGGCCGGGACAGGGAAGCACTGAAGCTTTCTTT
D: .; size: .; J: TRBJ2-2; V: TRBV9; CDR3: CASSVAVGELFF; DNA: TGTGCCAGCAGCGTAGCCGTCGGGGAGCTGTTTTTT
D: TRBD2; size: few; J: TRBJ2-3; V: TRBV7-8; CDR3: CASTRGGLLDTQYF; DNA: TGTGCCAGCACGCGCGGGGGGCTTCTAGATACGCAGTATTTT
D: TRBD1; size: few; J: TRBJ1-5; V: TRBV2; CDR3: CASVPGQGDQPQHF; DNA: TGTGCCAGCGTACCGGGACAGGGGGATCAGCCCCAGCATTTT
D: TRBD1; size: .; J: TRBJ1-5; V: TRBV18; CDR3: CASSGTGGLDQPQHF; DNA: TGTGCCAGCTCGGGTACAGGGGGCCTTGATCAGCCCCAGCATTTT